The rows below give T cell receptor beta chains drawn from one sample of a study of cytomegalovirus exposure and HLA in healthy donors. Measured with immunoSEQ multiplex PCR; TCRdb has only the in-frame clones, and not every one. Counted here are roughly 100,000 clones, roughly 80% occurring once; the ten biggest clones make up 6.5% to 7%. The specimen was PBMCs. These TCRs come from a man younger than 45 in good health and CMV-seropositive. The CDR3 runs from the conserved cysteine through the conserved F or W. A D gene is named only where the DNA matches it firmly. Clone sizes are given selectively: once, few, many, or a class where the clone is expanded.

CDR3 DNA: TGCGCCAGCAGCCAAGTAATTCGGGACAGGGGCTACAATGAGCAGTTCTTC
CDR3 protein: CASSQVIRDRGYNEQFF
clone size: .
D gene: TRBD1
J gene: TRBJ2-1
V gene: TRBV4-1

CDR3 DNA: TGTGCCAGCAGCTTAGCGCCGGCGGGGACTGCGCTGTTTTTT
CDR3 protein: CASSLAPAGTALFF
clone size: once
D gene: .
J gene: TRBJ2-2
V gene: TRBV7-6

CDR3 DNA: TGTGCCAGCAGCAGGACAGGGTTCTCTGGCTACACCTTC
CDR3 protein: CASSRTGFSGYTF
clone size: .
D gene: TRBD1
J gene: TRBJ1-2
V gene: TRBV6-5

CDR3 DNA: TGCGCCAGCAGCCCCATCTGGGGGCAGGGAACCTACAATGAGCAGTTCTTC
CDR3 protein: CASSPIWGQGTYNEQFF
clone size: .
D gene: .
J gene: TRBJ2-1
V gene: TRBV4-1

CDR3 DNA: TGTGCCAGCGGGACAGGGGCTGGCACTGAAGCTTTCTTT
CDR3 protein: CASGTGAGTEAFF
clone size: .
D gene: TRBD1
J gene: TRBJ1-1
V gene: TRBV5-4

CDR3 DNA: TGTGCCAGCAGCGTAGAGGCCAGCGGGGGGGCCTACGAGCAGTACTTC
CDR3 protein: CASSVEASGGAYEQYF
clone size: .
D gene: TRBD2
J gene: TRBJ2-7
V gene: TRBV9

CDR3 DNA: TGTGCCAGCAGTCCCGGGATGGGGAGCTCCTACGAGCAGTACTTC
CDR3 protein: CASSPGMGSSYEQYF
clone size: .
D gene: .
J gene: TRBJ2-7
V gene: TRBV7-9

CDR3 DNA: TGTGCCAGCAGCCCCGGGACAGGACCCTACGAGCAGTACTTC
CDR3 protein: CASSPGTGPYEQYF
clone size: .
D gene: TRBD1
J gene: TRBJ2-7
V gene: TRBV7-8

CDR3 DNA: TGTGCCAGCAGCCAGGGACAGGGATACGGCTACACCTTC
CDR3 protein: CASSQGQGYGYTF
clone size: .
D gene: TRBD1
J gene: TRBJ1-2
V gene: TRBV14

CDR3 DNA: TGTGCCAGCTCACCAACGGGGAACCTTAACTATGGCTACACCTTC
CDR3 protein: CASSPTGNLNYGYTF
clone size: .
D gene: .
J gene: TRBJ1-2
V gene: TRBV18

CDR3 DNA: TGTGCCAGCAGCTTCGCCGGGGAAGAGACCCAGTACTTC
CDR3 protein: CASSFAGEETQYF
clone size: .
D gene: .
J gene: TRBJ2-5
V gene: TRBV5-6

CDR3 DNA: TGTGCCAGTAGTATAGGACAACCCGGACAAGAGACCCAGTACTTC
CDR3 protein: CASSIGQPGQETQYF
clone size: many
D gene: .
J gene: TRBJ2-5
V gene: TRBV19

CDR3 DNA: TGTGCCAGCAGTTCGCCGGGACTAGCGGCCTCTGGCACAGATACGCAGTATTTT
CDR3 protein: CASSSPGLAASGTDTQYF
clone size: .
D gene: TRBD2
J gene: TRBJ2-3
V gene: TRBV28

CDR3 DNA: TGTGCCAGCAGTGCTGAGACAGCCGGTCAGCCCCAGCATTTT
CDR3 protein: CASSAETAGQPQHF
clone size: .
D gene: .
J gene: TRBJ1-5
V gene: TRBV2